Sequencing of this T cell receptor (beta chain) was carried out in a study of cytomegalovirus exposure and HLA in healthy donors. Here immunoSEQ multiplex PCR was the method, and the copy in TCRdb shows in-frame clones only, minus some. The data show tens of thousands of clones, roughly 90% seen once. Findings of the study overall: Among the CMV-associated chains, a few were confirmed in vitro as specific for CMV antigens. Reports credit the classifier with highly specific, highly sensitive diagnosis of cytomegalovirus status.

The CDR3 consists of 15 residues. Germline V gene lookup returns CDR1 SGHDN and CDR2 FVKESK. The ends were cut back, 0 bases at V and 9 bases at J, with 14 bases in the middle. In regard to this clone: What it binds is unknown.

The sequence was obtained from a woman between 25 and 40 years old in good health and CMV-seronegative. The specimen sequenced was PBMCs. The chain combines TRBV14 with TRBJ2-2; D is possibly TRBD1 (5 bases). The CDR3 bases are TGTGCCAGCAGCCAAGAGGGCAGGGCTATTAGGGAGCTGTTTTTT. Its translation: CASSQEGRAIRELFF. Full variable domain (rest looked up from reference TRBV14 and TRBJ2-2): EAGVTQFPSHSVIEKGQTVTLRCDPISGHDNLYWYRRVMGKEIKFLLHFVKESKQDESGMPNNRFLAERTGGTYSTLKVQPAELEDSGVYFCASSQEGRAIRELFFGEGSRLTVL.